This T cell receptor beta chain was found in a study of T cells expressing NK-cell markers. Overall study context: It was sorted CD3+CD56+NKG2C+, CD3+CD56+NKG2C- and CD3+CD56-NKG2C+ T cells that supplied the TCR beta repertoires.

UMI-tagged 5'RACE template switching yielded the TCR beta cDNA. Each CDR3 protein gets one entry in TCRdb, which reprocessed the 5' RACE reads and gives no DNA. This listing includes 150,000 to 180,000 distinct CDR3 sequences. This CDR3 contains 16 residues. Germline assignment: CDR1 SGHVS and CDR2 FNYEAQ. The source is a woman aged 45-60 years in good health. The chain links TRBV7-6 to TRBJ2-1; TCRdb's D call, TRBD2, is unchecked because there is no DNA. Material for sequencing was blood T cells: a sorted CD56 or NKG2C T cell subset, CD4+ or CD8+ T cells, or bulk PBMC T cells (not recorded which). This chain's CDR3 is CASSLARLASARDQFF.